The sequence of this T cell receptor beta chain was determined in a study of identical twins. A universal primer site came from template switching; cDNA carried unique molecular identifiers. A single record per CDR3 protein comes from TCRdb applying MiXCR to the 5' RACE reads. The sample lists 500,000 to 650,000 distinct CDR3 sequences; just over 7% were seen once. Germline V CDR1 and CDR2: SSHAT, FNYEAQ (reference sequence). Trimming shortened V by 4 bases and J by 6 bases, and 19 bases separated the two germline ends. The CDR3 covers 16 residues. These data also featured in a second study, about yellow fever vaccine responses in identical twins.

Input material: PBMCs. The chain links TRBV7-7 to TRBJ2-4; possibly TRBD2 for D (6 bases). The TCR sequence derives from a woman aged 18-30 years in good health. The chain's CDR3 is CASSSKTRAAGNIQYF. The CDR3 coding sequence is TGTGCCAGCAGCTCGAAGACTAGAGCAGCGGGAAACATTCAGTACTTC.